One and the same sample provided the 16 T cell receptor beta chains below, sequenced in a study of cytomegalovirus exposure and HLA in healthy donors. 13 Jbeta primers and 60 Vbeta primers were used for the PCR. Only in-frame clones appear in the TCRdb table, and some are missing; sequencing was by immunoSEQ multiplex PCR. The sample yields some 190,000 clones, 75% to 85% seen once. What was sequenced was PBMCs. The receptors come from a man between 18 and 29 years old in good health and CMV-seronegative.

The chain is built from TRBV28 and TRBJ1-3, with D possibly TRBD1 on 6 matching bases. The CDR3 extends over 16 amino acids. Germline V lookup: CDR1 MDHEN, CDR2 SYDVKM. The V end lost 7 bases, the J end lost 1 base, and 17 bases lay between the germline ends. As DNA, the CDR3 is TGTGCCAGCAAGTGGGGGACACAGGGATCTGGAAACACCATATATTTT. It yields the protein CASKWGTQGSGNTIYF.

For this clone: The junction differs from germline at one of its ends, possibly a read error. The rearrangement links TRBV7-7 to TRBJ2-5; a weak D match, TRBD2 (5 bases). CDR1 and CDR2 from the germline V gene are SSHAT and FNYEAQ (reference sequence). The length of the CDR3 is 14 residues. For the CDR3, the DNA is TGTGCTAGCAGCTTCCCGGGATCACAAGAGACCCAGTACTTC. Translation: CASSFPGSQETQYF. Complete variable domain (other parts from reference TRBV7-7 and TRBJ2-5): GAGVSQSPRYKVTKRGQDVTLRCDPISSHATLYWYQQALGQGPEFLTYFNYEAQPDKSGLPSDRFSAERPEGSISTLTIQRTEQRDSAMYRCASSFPGSQETQYFGPGTRLLVL.

Turning to this clone: Other DNA sequences in the same sample also yield this CDR3. The V gene is TRBV19, the J gene TRBJ1-5; 9 positions match TRBD1. CDR3 length equals 16 residues. Germline V gives CDR1 LNHDA, CDR2 SQIVND (reference sequence). V lost 3 bases to trimming and J lost 3 bases; unmatched junction nucleotides: 6. The CDR3 is CASSILGTGNNQPQHF. Written as DNA, the CDR3 is TGTGCCAGTAGTATCCTAGGGACAGGGAACAATCAGCCCCAGCATTTT.

The chain couples TRBV5-1 to TRBJ1-1; weak D call: TRBD1 (5 bases). The CDR3 sequence is 15 residues long. Germline-derived CDR1 and CDR2 are SGHRS and YFSETQ. V lost 4 bases, J lost 5 bases, and 18 bases lay in between. In nucleotides, the CDR3 is TGCGCCAGCAGCCTGCGTGCGGGGCGGGGGACTGAAGCTTTCTTT. Its protein is CASSLRAGRGTEAFF.

This rearrangement joins TRBV12-5 to TRBJ2-5, with 8 bases fitting TRBD1. Unmatched junction bases numbered 6, after V lost 1 base and J lost 5 bases. This CDR3 region has 15 residues. Germline assignment: CDR1 LGHNT and CDR2 FRNRAP. The CDR3 sequence is CASGLAGTGSETQYF. In DNA form, the CDR3 reads TGTGCTAGTGGTTTGGCCGGGACAGGTAGTGAGACCCAGTACTTC.

About this clone itself: At one boundary the junction diverges from the germline segment, which might be a read error. This chain connects TRBV18 to TRBJ2-3, with TRBD2 matching 10 bases. From germline, CDR1 is KGHSH and CDR2 LQKENI. The CDR3 length is 12 residues. The CDR3 bases are TGTGCCAGCTCTCCAACCGGGACTAGCGTCCTTTTT. Protein product: CASSPTGTSVLF.

This rearrangement joins TRBV6-4 to TRBJ2-1, with D perhaps matching TRBD2 (5 bases). V lost 6 bases and J 7 bases, leaving 22 bases between the germline ends. CDR3 length: 16 residues. Looked up from germline, CDR1 is MRHNA and CDR2 is SNTAGT. DNA of the CDR3: TGTGCCAGCAGAAGAGGCGGGTCCATCGGTGGGAATGAGCAGTTCTTC. It yields the protein CASRRGGSIGGNEQFF.

This chain connects TRBV7-9 to TRBJ1-1, with D hard to call. Trimming pared 3 bases from V and 0 bases from J, leaving 8 bases between. Germline V gene sequence: CDR1 SEHNR, CDR2 FQNEAQ (reference sequence). This CDR3 region has 14 residues. The CDR3 nucleotides are TGTGCCAGCAGCTTCGGAGGGATGAACACTGAAGCTTTCTTT. It is translated as CASSFGGMNTEAFF.

The chain links TRBV7-2 to TRBJ2-7; 8 bases match TRBD2. Trimming took 10 bases from V and 1 from J; bases not matched to a gene: 9. The CDR3 consists of 14 residues. The germline CDR1 and CDR2 sequences are SGHTA and FQGNSA. CDR3 bases: TGTGCCACCGTAGCGGGACTCGGATCCTACGAGCAGTACTTC. Residues: CATVAGLGSYEQYF.

This rearrangement joins TRBV28 to TRBJ1-5, with TRBD1 matching over 7 bases. CDR3 size: 15 residues. V gave up 4 bases and J gave up 7 bases; unmatched junction bases: 10. Germline V CDR1 and CDR2: MDHEN, SYDVKM. CDR3 loop: CASSSDRWGVQPQHF. In DNA, the CDR3 is TGTGCCAGCAGTTCGGACAGGTGGGGAGTGCAGCCCCAGCATTTT. Full variable domain (remainder filled in from reference TRBV28 and TRBJ1-5): DVKVTQSSRYLVKRTGEKVFLECVQDMDHENMFWYRQDPGLGLRLIYFSYDVKMKEKGDIPEGYSVSREKKERFSLILESASTNQTSMYLCASSSDRWGVQPQHFGDGTRLSIL.

The rearrangement uses TRBV7-6 and TRBJ2-5; TRBD2 aligns across 10 bases. J was trimmed by 4 bases and V by 1 base; bases with no gene match: 12. Germline assignment: CDR1 SGHVS and CDR2 FNYEAQ. The CDR3 loop spans 18 amino acids. The CDR3 DNA reads TGTGCCAGCAGCTTAGGGTCTAGCGGGGGCCTAGGGAGAGAGACCCAGTACTTC. The encoded protein is CASSLGSSGGLGRETQYF.

The chain couples TRBV5-1 to TRBJ2-5, with D maybe TRBD1 (5 bases). The end of the DNA aligns better with TRBJ2-7, so the J call may be wrong. The germline V gene has CDR1 SGHRS and CDR2 YFSETQ. This CDR3 has 15 residues. This chain's CDR3 is CASSATIRDSYEQYF. The CDR3, as DNA: TGCGCCAGCAGCGCTACCATCAGGGATTCCTACGAGCAGTACTTC.

The chain joins TRBV10-3 to TRBJ1-1; 7 bases are a match to TRBD1. This CDR3 has 12 residues. Trimming removed 10 bases from V and 1 base from J; junction bases left unmatched: 3. Per germline, CDR1 ENHRY and CDR2 SYGVKD. The CDR3: CATRTGNTEAFF. The CDR3 DNA reads as TGTGCCACCAGGACAGGGAACACTGAAGCTTTCTTT.

The rearrangement joins TRBV29-1 to TRBJ2-7; TRBD1 aligns across 8 bases. CDR1 and CDR2 from the germline V gene are SQVTM and ANQGSEA. The CDR3 has 13 residues. V dropped 6 bases and J dropped 2; count of bases not matched to a gene: 6. The CDR3: CSVWTGRTYEQYF. The CDR3 region has the DNA TGCAGCGTCTGGACAGGGAGGACCTACGAGCAGTACTTC.

This clone has only a few counts. The chain has TRBV28 and TRBJ1-6; possibly TRBD1 for D (5 bases). Germline V CDR1 and CDR2: MDHEN, SYDVKM. Trimming pared 2 bases from V and 7 bases from J, leaving 9 bases between. This CDR3 comprises 14 residues. CDR3 amino acids: CASSLQGRNSPLHF. DNA for the CDR3: TGTGCCAGCAGTTTACAGGGTAGGAATTCACCCCTCCACTTT.

V usage is TRBV9 and J usage is TRBJ1-6; TRBD1 agrees at 7 bases. CDR1 SGDLS and CDR2 YYNGEE come from the germline V gene. CDR3 size: 14 residues. Losses at the gene ends were 3 bases for V and 7 bases for J; bases not matched to a gene: 4. DNA of the CDR3: TGTGCCAGCAGCGCCGGGACAGTCAATTCACCCCTCCACTTT. This encodes CASSAGTVNSPLHF. Based on the CDR3 plus reference TRBV9 and TRBJ1-6, the full variable domain is DSGVTQTPKHLITATGQRVTLRCSPRSGDLSVYWYQQSLDQGLQFLIQYYNGEERAKGNILERFSAQQFPDLHSELNLSSLELGDSALYFCASSAGTVNSPLHFGNGTRLTVT.